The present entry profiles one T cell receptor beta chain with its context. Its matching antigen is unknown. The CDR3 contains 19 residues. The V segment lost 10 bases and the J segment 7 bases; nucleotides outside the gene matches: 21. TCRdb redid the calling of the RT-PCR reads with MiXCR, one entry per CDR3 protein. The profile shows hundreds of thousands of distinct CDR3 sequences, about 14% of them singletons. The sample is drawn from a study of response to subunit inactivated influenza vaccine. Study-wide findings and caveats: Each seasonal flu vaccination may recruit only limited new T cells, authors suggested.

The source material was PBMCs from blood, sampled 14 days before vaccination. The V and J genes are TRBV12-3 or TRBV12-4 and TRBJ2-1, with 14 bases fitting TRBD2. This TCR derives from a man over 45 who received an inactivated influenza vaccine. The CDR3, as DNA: TGTGCCATCTGTTTAGCGCTTAGGGGACTAGCGGGAGTCATGAATGAGCAGTTCTTC. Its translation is CAICLALRGLAGVMNEQFF.